The 7 T cell receptor beta chains given below trace back to one sample, sequenced in a study of CD8+ T cells in alopecia areata. Alopecia areata patients had lesional scalp punch biopsies and peripheral blood taken from them. Isolated RNA was reverse transcribed into cDNA used as the sequencing template. The method was immunoSEQ multiplex PCR; TCRdb's version includes in-frame clones alone and lacks a portion of them. The sample has 6,500 to 8,500 clones; around 71% are singletons. The sample was skin, taken at week 0. The source is a human donor with alopecia areata.

The rearrangement joins TRBV6-5 to TRBJ1-1; 8 bases line up with TRBD1. V trimming: 7 bases; J trimming: 1 base; junction bases outside the gene matches: 5. Germline CDR1 and CDR2: MNHEY and SVGAGI. The CDR3 loop spans 14 amino acids. For the CDR3, the DNA is TGTGCCAGCACTAGGACAGGGCAGAACACTGAAGCTTTCTTT. Amino acid sequence: CASTRTGQNTEAFF.

V is TRBV11-2 and J is TRBJ1-6; unclear D gene. V was clipped by 0 bases and J by 6 bases, with 9 bases between them. The germline V gene has CDR1 SGHAT and CDR2 FQNNGV. CDR3 length: 15 residues. In nucleotides, the CDR3 is TGTGCCAGCAGCTTAGAGGCGGAATTTAATTCACCCCTCCACTTT. Translating it yields CASSLEAEFNSPLHF. Using reference TRBV11-2 and TRBJ1-6 for the parts outside the CDR3, the full variable domain is EAGVAQSPRYKIIEKRQSVAFWCNPISGHATLYWYQQILGQGPKLLIQFQNNGVVDDSQLPKDRFSAERLKGVDSTLKIQPAKLEDSAVYLCASSLEAEFNSPLHFGNGTRLTVT.

This clone was picked up one time. The J gene is TRBJ2-2, the V gene TRBV9; D may correspond to TRBD1 or TRBD2 (5 bases each). The length of the CDR3 is 12 residues. V was trimmed by 4 bases and J by 8 bases, leaving 9 bases between them. The germline gives CDR1 SGDLS, CDR2 YYNGEE. The CDR3 reads CASSLGVGELFF. The DNA for the CDR3 is TGTGCCAGCAGCCTGGGGGTTGGGGAGCTGTTTTTT.

In its sample, this clone was seen once. V and J are TRBV5-6 and TRBJ1-5; TRBD1 might be the D (5 bases). Germline CDR1 is SGHDT and CDR2 is YYEEEE. The length of the CDR3 is 15 residues. Trimming removed 5 bases from V and 6 bases from J, with 18 bases in between. The CDR3 DNA sequence: TGTGCCAGCAGTTATTGGGGGGAGTCAGGTCAGCCCCAGCATTTT. This translates into CASSYWGESGQPQHF.

J is TRBJ1-5 and V is TRBV7-8; D might be TRBD1 (5 bases). Germline-derived CDR1 and CDR2 are SGHVS and FQNEAQ. This CDR3 comprises 19 residues. The V end lost 1 base, the J end lost 1 base, and 20 bases lay between the germline ends. The DNA of the CDR3 is TGTGCCAGCAGCTTAGTCGTCCTTCCAGGGATTGGGAGCAATCAGCCCCAGCATTTT. Residues: CASSLVVLPGIGSNQPQHF. The entire variable domain, with the rest obtained from reference TRBV7-8 and TRBJ1-5, is as follows: GAGVSQSPRYKVAKRGQDVALRCDPISGHVSLFWYQQALGQGPEFLTYFQNEAQLDKSGLPSDRFFAERPEGSVSTLKIQRTQQEDSAVYLCASSLVVLPGIGSNQPQHFGDGTRLSIL.

This clone was detected once. This chain connects TRBV7-2 to TRBJ1-2, with 8 bases fitting TRBD1. Germline assignment: CDR1 SGHTA and CDR2 FQGNSA. J gave up 3 bases and V 2 bases, and 8 bases lay outside the gene matches. CDR3 length: 16 amino acids. The CDR3 DNA is TGTGCCAGCAGCTTAAGGTCAGGGGGCACCCACTATGGCTACACCTTC. The encoded protein is CASSLRSGGTHYGYTF.

The chain couples TRBV11-2 to TRBJ1-1, with a weak D call TRBD1 (6 bases). This CDR3 has 14 amino acids. Germline lookup yields CDR1 SGHAT and CDR2 FQNNGV. Deletions cut 4 bases from V and 4 bases from J, with 13 bases between. CDR3 coding DNA: TGTGCCAGCAGCTCGGACAGAAGTCCCACTGAAGCTTTCTTT. Translation: CASSSDRSPTEAFF.